Listed below are T cell receptor beta chains from one sample, sequenced in a study of human T cells and chemical hapten exposure. One entry per CDR3 protein results from TCRdb running MiXCR on the RACE reads. The sample lists 350,000 or so distinct CDR3 sequences, under 8% seen once, with approximately 8% in the top ten. Sequenced here: whole blood, sampled in connection with sensitization to the hapten diphenylcyclopropenone (DPC). The receptor set was obtained from a woman aged 18 to 35 with alopecia areata. Some clones in this sample may be carry-over from other donors' samples. The CDR3 runs from the conserved cysteine through the conserved F or W. D genes are given only for firm matches. Clone size, where shown, is once, few, many, or a class for clones that have expanded.

CASRTLTEAFF	TGTGCCAGCAGAACTCTTACTGAAGCTTTCTTT	many	.	TRBV12-3/TRBV12-4	TRBJ1-1
CSARDSRGALYEQYF	TGCAGTGCTAGAGATTCCCGGGGGGCTTTATACGAGCAGTACTTC	once	.	TRBV20-1	TRBJ2-7
CASSRKVNTEAFF	TGTGCCAGCAGCCGAAAAGTGAACACTGAAGCTTTCTTT	many	.	TRBV3-1	TRBJ1-1
CASSLGDISYEQYF	TGTGCCAGCAGCTTAGGGGACATATCCTACGAGCAGTACTTC	.	.	TRBV7-9	TRBJ2-7
CASSPQGDQPQHF	TGTGCCAGCAGTCCACAGGGAGATCAGCCCCAGCATTTT	many	.	TRBV18	TRBJ1-5
CASSLPSNEQFF	TGTGCCAGCAGCCTTCCCAGCAATGAGCAGTTCTTC	.	.	TRBV7-9	TRBJ2-1
CAISRQGDSPLHF	TGTGCCATCTCGAGGCAGGGCGATTCACCCCTCCACTTT	few	.	TRBV10-3	TRBJ1-6
CASSLGPGNDHEAFF	TGTGCCAGCAGTTTGGGTCCGGGTAACGATCATGAAGCTTTCTTT	.	.	TRBV12-3/TRBV12-4	TRBJ1-1
CASSLSLRGYTEAFF	TGTGCCAGCAGTTTATCGCTCAGGGGATACACTGAAGCTTTCTTT	.	.	TRBV27	TRBJ1-1
CASSGRGSDTEAFF	TGTGCCAGCAGTGGGAGGGGTTCGGACACTGAAGCTTTCTTT	few	.	TRBV6-1	TRBJ1-1
CAISDPGTLSYEQYF	TGTGCCATCAGTGATCCCGGGACACTTTCCTACGAGCAGTACTTC	.	.	TRBV10-3	TRBJ2-7
CSARDRGQPYNSPLHF	TGCAGTGCTAGAGATCGGGGGCAGCCATATAATTCACCCCTCCACTTT	few	.	TRBV20-1	TRBJ1-6
CASSGRLAGAYNEQFF	TGTGCCAGCAGTGGCAGACTAGCGGGGGCGTACAATGAGCAGTTCTTC	many	TRBD2	TRBV12-3/TRBV12-4	TRBJ2-1
CASSLLGTDYEQYF	TGTGCCAGCAGCCTGTTGGGGACAGACTACGAGCAGTACTTC	.	TRBD1	TRBV28	TRBJ2-7
CATDLGTGANVLTF	TGTGCCACCGACCTGGGCACTGGGGCCAACGTCCTGACTTTC	.	.	TRBV10-3	TRBJ2-6
CASSLRQINTEAFF	TGCGCCAGCAGCCTCAGACAGATTAACACTGAAGCTTTCTTT	.	.	TRBV4-1	TRBJ1-1
CASSLRADSYEQYF	TGTGCCAGCAGTTTAAGGGCAGACTCCTACGAGCAGTACTTC	.	.	TRBV28	TRBJ2-7
CAIRGSGPQETQYF	TGTGCCATCAGGGGATCCGGCCCCCAAGAGACCCAGTACTTC	few	.	TRBV10-3	TRBJ2-5
CASSAGGSTDTQYF	TGTGCCAGCAGCGCGGGGGGCAGCACAGATACGCAGTATTTT	many	TRBD2	TRBV5-4	TRBJ2-3
CASSTQGNTGELFF	TGTGCCAGCAGCACTCAGGGGAATACCGGGGAGCTGTTTTTT	many	.	TRBV7-9	TRBJ2-2
CSARWASGGVTDTQYF	TGCAGTGCTAGATGGGCTAGCGGGGGAGTCACAGATACGCAGTATTTT	few	TRBD2	TRBV20-1	TRBJ2-3
CASSLDSWGLNYGYTF	TGTGCCAGCAGCTTAGATTCTTGGGGACTCAACTATGGCTACACCTTC	many	.	TRBV11-2	TRBJ1-2
CASRILSTDTQYF	TGTGCCAGCAGGATCCTTAGCACAGATACGCAGTATTTT	few	.	TRBV2	TRBJ2-3
CSARDQGAREKLFF	TGCAGTGCTAGAGATCAGGGGGCGCGTGAAAAACTGTTTTTT	many	TRBD1	TRBV20-1	TRBJ1-4
CSVRGGATDTQYF	TGCAGCGTTAGGGGGGGGGCCACTGATACGCAGTATTTT	many	.	TRBV29-1	TRBJ2-3
CASSFRPNQETQYF	TGTGCCAGCAGTTTTAGGCCAAACCAAGAGACCCAGTACTTC	.	.	TRBV27	TRBJ2-5
CSGAGDTDTQYF	TGCAGTGGAGCAGGGGACACAGATACGCAGTATTTT	many	.	TRBV20-1	TRBJ2-3
CASSLYTTINTGELFF	TGCGCCAGCAGCCTCTATACAACTATAAACACCGGGGAGCTGTTTTTT	few	.	TRBV4-3	TRBJ2-2
CASSQEDIRGGASYEQFF	TGCGCCAGCAGCCAAGAAGATATCAGAGGGGGGGCTTCTTATGAGCAGTTCTTC	few	.	TRBV4-3	TRBJ2-1
CSVDILPGLVNEQFF	TGCAGCGTCGACATCCTCCCCGGTTTGGTCAATGAGCAGTTCTTC	few	.	TRBV29-1	TRBJ2-1
CALGTNYGYTF	TGTGCGCTAGGAACTAACTATGGCTACACCTTC	.	.	TRBV7-9	TRBJ1-2
CSVFRGGETQYF	TGCAGCGTTTTCAGGGGAGGGGAGACCCAGTACTTC	few	.	TRBV29-1	TRBJ2-5
CASSFLYEQFF	TGTGCCAGCAGCTTTTTATATGAGCAGTTCTTC	many	.	TRBV7-2	TRBJ2-1
CARQRAEETQYF	TGTGCCAGGCAGCGGGCGGAAGAGACCCAGTACTTC	.	.	TRBV7-9	TRBJ2-5
CSVEENTGNEKLFF	TGCAGCGTTGAAGAGAACACAGGGAATGAAAAACTGTTTTTT	many	.	TRBV29-1	TRBJ1-4
CASSRMTGTGNTIYF	TGTGCCAGCAGCCGAATGACAGGGACTGGAAACACCATATATTTT	few	TRBD1	TRBV11-2	TRBJ1-3
CASSYGVGETQYF	TGTGCCAGCAGTTACGGAGTTGGAGAGACCCAGTACTTC	.	.	TRBV6-2/TRBV6-3	TRBJ2-5
CASSYGGGADIQYF	TGTGCCAGCAGTTACGGCGGGGGGGCTGACATTCAGTACTTC	few	TRBD2	TRBV6-6	TRBJ2-4
CASWRLASGANVLTF	TGTGCCAGCTGGAGACTGGCCTCTGGGGCCAACGTCCTGACTTTC	few	.	TRBV6-5	TRBJ2-6
CASSLAGGWGNQPQHF	TGTGCCAGCAGCTTAGCCGGAGGTTGGGGCAATCAGCCCCAGCATTTT	few	.	TRBV7-9	TRBJ1-5
CASSYRGGSNQPQHF	TGTGCCAGCAGCTACAGGGGCGGTAGCAATCAGCCCCAGCATTTT	few	TRBD1	TRBV7-2	TRBJ1-5
CASSLLLVNQPQHF	TGTGCCAGCAGCTTGCTATTGGTCAATCAGCCCCAGCATTTT	few	.	TRBV5-5	TRBJ1-5
CASSERGRTDTQYF	TGTGCCAGCAGTGAGAGGGGTCGCACAGATACGCAGTATTTT	.	.	TRBV3-1	TRBJ2-3
CASRRSGGRIGDTQYF	TGTGCCAGCAGGCGCAGCGGGGGAAGGATCGGAGATACGCAGTATTTT	many	TRBD2	TRBV6-5	TRBJ2-3
CASSLLAGGDDNEQFF	TGTGCCAGCAGCCTTCTAGCGGGGGGCGACGACAATGAGCAGTTCTTC	few	TRBD2	TRBV11-2	TRBJ2-1
CAVGGDSPLHF	TGTGCCGTGGGGGGTGATTCACCCCTCCACTTT	few	.	TRBV10-3	TRBJ1-6
CASSQEAGVSYEQYF	TGCGCCAGCAGCCAAGAGGCGGGGGTCTCCTACGAGCAGTACTTC	many	TRBD2	TRBV4-3	TRBJ2-7
CASSPLGTLYEQYF	TGTGCCAGTAGTCCCTTAGGGACCCTCTACGAGCAGTACTTC	.	.	TRBV19	TRBJ2-7
CASSLDGMTGELFF	TGTGCCAGCAGCTTAGACGGGATGACCGGGGAGCTGTTTTTT	many	.	TRBV7-2	TRBJ2-2
CASSLSVTAGGIQETQYF	TGTGCCAGCAGCCTCTCTGTCACGGCGGGGGGAATCCAAGAGACCCAGTACTTC	.	TRBD2	TRBV5-4	TRBJ2-5
CASSVAGTGVYGYTF	TGTGCCAGCAGCGTAGCTGGGACAGGAGTTTATGGCTACACCTTC	.	TRBD1	TRBV9	TRBJ1-2
CASSLATALKEGVTNTEAFF	TGTGCCAGCAGCTTAGCCACAGCTCTTAAAGAGGGGGTCACGAACACTGAAGCTTTCTTT	few	.	TRBV7-8	TRBJ1-1
CASSQDAGTGGYTQYF	TGTGCCAGCAGCCAAGATGCCGGGACAGGGGGCTATACGCAGTATTTT	many	TRBD1	TRBV4-2	TRBJ2-3
CASTRTGWHEQYF	TGTGCCAGCACCCGGACAGGGTGGCACGAGCAGTACTTC	many	TRBD1	TRBV25-1	TRBJ2-7
CSAGQGIGQPQHF	TGCAGTGCTGGTCAGGGGATCGGCCAGCCCCAGCATTTT	.	.	TRBV20-1	TRBJ1-5
CASSPRMDRGQETQYF	TGTGCCAGCTCACCACGTATGGACAGGGGACAAGAGACCCAGTACTTC	many	TRBD1	TRBV18	TRBJ2-5